A selection of T cell receptor beta chains follows, all from one sample in a study of graft-versus-host responses after intestinal transplantation. The assay was immunoSEQ multiplex PCR, and TCRdb's table has in-frame clones only and misses some. In the table there are 60,000 or so clones, around 91% of which are singletons. Sequencing used PBMCs, obtained around 120 days after intestinal transplantation. The receptors were gathered from a human patient who received an intestinal transplant, so some T cells may come from the graft donor. Both conserved end residues are part of each CDR3. The D gene is left open where the match is weak. For some rows the clone size is stated as once, few or many, or as a class when expanded; others skip it.

cdr3_aa: CASSDRLRGETQYF
cdr3_nt: TGTGCCAGCAGCGACCGTTTGAGAGGAGAGACCCAGTACTTC
j_call: TRBJ2-5
clone_size: -
d_call: -
v_call: TRBV9

cdr3_aa: CASSARDRPFYGYTF
cdr3_nt: TGTGCCAGCAGTGCAAGGGACAGACCGTTCTATGGCTACACCTTC
j_call: TRBJ1-2
clone_size: once
d_call: TRBD1
v_call: TRBV2

cdr3_aa: CASSSRAASGSDNEQFF
cdr3_nt: TGTGCCAGCAGCTCCAGGGCGGCTAGCGGGAGTGACAATGAGCAGTTCTTC
j_call: TRBJ2-1
clone_size: -
d_call: TRBD2
v_call: TRBV11-3

cdr3_aa: CASSLAGTSGSTDTQYF
cdr3_nt: TGTGCCAGCAGCCTAGCCGGGACTAGCGGGTCCACAGATACGCAGTATTTT
j_call: TRBJ2-3
clone_size: -
d_call: TRBD2
v_call: TRBV7-3

cdr3_aa: CASRMGSGTDTQYF
cdr3_nt: TGCGCCAGCAGAATGGGGTCTGGCACAGATACGCAGTATTTT
j_call: TRBJ2-3
clone_size: -
d_call: -
v_call: TRBV10-1

cdr3_aa: CASSELYSTEAFF
cdr3_nt: TGTGCCAGCAGTGAATTGTATTCCACTGAAGCTTTCTTT
j_call: TRBJ1-1
clone_size: -
d_call: -
v_call: TRBV6-1

cdr3_aa: CASSLGGSLAYEQYF
cdr3_nt: TGCGCCAGCAGCTTGGGGGGCTCCTTAGCCTACGAGCAGTACTTC
j_call: TRBJ2-7
clone_size: -
d_call: -
v_call: TRBV5-1

cdr3_aa: CASSLAVGYGYTF
cdr3_nt: TGTGCCAGCAGTTTGGCAGTCGGCTATGGCTACACCTTC
j_call: TRBJ1-2
clone_size: once
d_call: -
v_call: TRBV27

cdr3_aa: CASNSSERGDTEAFF
cdr3_nt: TGTGCCAGCAACTCATCTGAGAGGGGGGACACTGAAGCTTTCTTT
j_call: TRBJ1-1
clone_size: -
d_call: -
v_call: TRBV9

cdr3_aa: CASSLGTHNQETQYF
cdr3_nt: TGTGCCAGCAGCTTAGGCACACACAACCAAGAGACCCAGTACTTC
j_call: TRBJ2-5
clone_size: once
d_call: -
v_call: TRBV7-9

cdr3_aa: CAIVTGTGQCCTF
cdr3_nt: TGTGCCATCGTCACCGGGACAGGGCAGTGTTGCACCTTC
j_call: TRBJ1-2
clone_size: once
d_call: TRBD1
v_call: TRBV14

cdr3_aa: CASSLGVTQYF
cdr3_nt: TGTGCCAGCAGCTTAGGGGTGACCCAGTACTTC
j_call: TRBJ2-5
clone_size: -
d_call: -
v_call: TRBV11-2

cdr3_aa: CARGTPSYEQYF
cdr3_nt: TGTGCCAGGGGTACGCCCTCCTACGAGCAGTACTTC
j_call: TRBJ2-7
clone_size: -
d_call: -
v_call: TRBV2

cdr3_aa: CASSLTGTGTYEQYF
cdr3_nt: TGCGCCAGCAGCCTCACCGGGACAGGGACCTACGAGCAGTACTTC
j_call: TRBJ2-7
clone_size: -
d_call: TRBD1
v_call: TRBV5-1

cdr3_aa: CAWEQGGGSSYEQYF
cdr3_nt: TGTGCCTGGGAGCAAGGGGGTGGGTCCTCCTACGAGCAGTACTTC
j_call: TRBJ2-7
clone_size: -
d_call: -
v_call: TRBV30

cdr3_aa: CASSYDAGTFGSPLHF
cdr3_nt: TGTGCCAGCAGTTACGACGCCGGGACCTTTGGATCACCCCTCCACTTT
j_call: TRBJ1-6
clone_size: -
d_call: -
v_call: TRBV6-5

cdr3_aa: CASSPPLAGGSYNEQFF
cdr3_nt: TGTGCCAGCTCACCACCGTTGGCAGGGGGAAGCTACAATGAGCAGTTCTTC
j_call: TRBJ2-1
clone_size: -
d_call: TRBD1
v_call: TRBV18

cdr3_aa: CASSPGGGNQPQHF
cdr3_nt: TGTGCCAGCAGTCCTGGTGGGGGGAATCAGCCCCAGCATTTT
j_call: TRBJ1-5
clone_size: -
d_call: -
v_call: TRBV6-1

cdr3_aa: CATSRDLQREGNEQFF
cdr3_nt: TGTGCCACCAGCAGAGATCTCCAGCGGGAGGGTAATGAGCAGTTCTTC
j_call: TRBJ2-1
clone_size: -
d_call: TRBD2
v_call: TRBV15

cdr3_aa: CASSAAGAGEQYF
cdr3_nt: TGTGCCAGTAGTGCCGCGGGAGCGGGAGAGCAGTACTTC
j_call: TRBJ2-7
clone_size: -
d_call: TRBD2
v_call: TRBV19

cdr3_aa: CASSLMGASYEQYF
cdr3_nt: TGTGCCAGCAGCTTGATGGGGGCCTCCTACGAGCAGTACTTC
j_call: TRBJ2-7
clone_size: -
d_call: -
v_call: TRBV11-2

cdr3_aa: CASSLFPLAGFYNEQFF
cdr3_nt: TGTGCCAGCAGCTTATTCCCCCTAGCGGGATTCTACAATGAGCAGTTCTTC
j_call: TRBJ2-1
clone_size: -
d_call: TRBD2
v_call: TRBV7-9

cdr3_aa: CASNPLAGETQYF
cdr3_nt: TGTGCCAGCAACCCACTAGCGGGGGAGACCCAGTACTTC
j_call: TRBJ2-5
clone_size: -
d_call: TRBD2
v_call: TRBV5-8

cdr3_aa: CATSRDHWTGSGQNQPQHF
cdr3_nt: TGTGCCACCAGCAGAGATCATTGGACAGGGAGCGGCCAAAATCAGCCCCAGCATTTT
j_call: TRBJ1-5
clone_size: -
d_call: TRBD1
v_call: TRBV15

cdr3_aa: CASSQGQGSSYEQYF
cdr3_nt: TGCGCCAGCAGCCAAGGGCAGGGGAGCTCCTACGAGCAGTACTTC
j_call: TRBJ2-7
clone_size: -
d_call: -
v_call: TRBV4-1

cdr3_aa: CATSWGTVGSEKLFF
cdr3_nt: TGTGCCACCAGCTGGGGGACAGTTGGGAGTGAAAAACTGTTTTTT
j_call: TRBJ1-4
clone_size: -
d_call: TRBD1
v_call: TRBV15

cdr3_aa: CASSYPGRRAYGYTF
cdr3_nt: TGCGCCAGCAGTTACCCCGGGCGACGGGCTTATGGCTACACCTTC
j_call: TRBJ1-2
clone_size: once
d_call: -
v_call: TRBV5-1

cdr3_aa: CASSLELGSNYGYTF
cdr3_nt: TGTGCCAGCAGCTTAGAGCTAGGCTCTAACTATGGCTACACCTTC
j_call: TRBJ1-2
clone_size: -
d_call: -
v_call: TRBV7-6

cdr3_aa: CASSRDLNYEQYF
cdr3_nt: TGCGCCAGCAGCCGCGACCTCAACTACGAGCAGTACTTC
j_call: TRBJ2-7
clone_size: -
d_call: -
v_call: TRBV4-1

cdr3_aa: CASSQRTLYNSPLHF
cdr3_nt: TGTGCCAGCAGCCAACGGACACTCTATAATTCACCCCTCCACTTT
j_call: TRBJ1-6
clone_size: -
d_call: -
v_call: TRBV4-2

cdr3_aa: CASSGQPSAYEQYF
cdr3_nt: TGTGCCAGCAGCGGACAGCCCTCAGCCTACGAGCAGTACTTC
j_call: TRBJ2-7
clone_size: -
d_call: -
v_call: TRBV6-5

cdr3_aa: CASSYFSGETQYF
cdr3_nt: TGTGCCAGCAGTTACTTTAGCGGGGAGACCCAGTACTTC
j_call: TRBJ2-5
clone_size: -
d_call: TRBD2
v_call: TRBV6-6

cdr3_aa: CASSPPLLSDTQYF
cdr3_nt: TGTGCCAGCAGTCCCCCATTACTCTCAGATACGCAGTATTTT
j_call: TRBJ2-3
clone_size: -
d_call: -
v_call: TRBV27

cdr3_aa: CASSQWGGNYEQYF
cdr3_nt: TGTGCCAGCAGCCAGTGGGGGGGAAACTACGAGCAGTACTTC
j_call: TRBJ2-7
clone_size: -
d_call: TRBD2
v_call: TRBV7-9

cdr3_aa: CASSFGLGETQYF
cdr3_nt: TGTGCCAGCAGCTTCGGCCTAGGGGAGACCCAGTACTTC
j_call: TRBJ2-5
clone_size: -
d_call: -
v_call: TRBV7-7

cdr3_aa: CASSLQGVNTEAFF
cdr3_nt: TGTGCCAGCAGTTTACAGGGGGTGAACACTGAAGCTTTCTTT
j_call: TRBJ1-1
clone_size: once
d_call: TRBD1
v_call: TRBV28

cdr3_aa: CASSPTGQERYEQYF
cdr3_nt: TGTGCCAGCAGTCCGACCGGACAGGAGAGGTACGAGCAGTACTTC
j_call: TRBJ2-7
clone_size: -
d_call: TRBD1
v_call: TRBV27

cdr3_aa: CASSLIWTSAETQYF
cdr3_nt: TGTGCCAGCAGTTTGATCTGGACTAGCGCTGAGACCCAGTACTTC
j_call: TRBJ2-5
clone_size: -
d_call: TRBD2
v_call: TRBV28

cdr3_aa: CASSQDRDYYEQYF
cdr3_nt: TGTGCCAGCAGCCAGGACAGGGACTACTACGAGCAGTACTTC
j_call: TRBJ2-7
clone_size: -
d_call: -
v_call: TRBV11-3

cdr3_aa: CASSRHGENTEAFF
cdr3_nt: TGTGCCAGCAGCCGACATGGGGAGAACACTGAAGCTTTCTTT
j_call: TRBJ1-1
clone_size: -
d_call: -
v_call: TRBV6-6

cdr3_aa: CASSQAFVGPSGRATNEQFF
cdr3_nt: TGCGCCAGCAGCCAAGCATTCGTGGGACCGAGCGGGAGGGCAACAAATGAGCAGTTCTTC
j_call: TRBJ2-1
clone_size: once
d_call: TRBD2
v_call: TRBV4-1

cdr3_aa: CASSLEGQGARTGELFF
cdr3_nt: TGCGCCAGCAGCTTGGAAGGGCAGGGGGCGCGGACCGGGGAGCTGTTTTTT
j_call: TRBJ2-2
clone_size: once
d_call: TRBD1
v_call: TRBV5-1

cdr3_aa: CASSDSPYLAGGYEQYF
cdr3_nt: TGTGCCAGCAGCGACAGCCCTTACCTGGCGGGAGGGTACGAGCAGTACTTC
j_call: TRBJ2-7
clone_size: -
d_call: TRBD2
v_call: TRBV11-2

cdr3_aa: CASSLERLYNEQFF
cdr3_nt: TGTGCCAGCAGCTTAGAGCGGTTATACAATGAGCAGTTCTTC
j_call: TRBJ2-1
clone_size: -
d_call: -
v_call: TRBV11-2

cdr3_aa: CATRELGDTEAFF
cdr3_nt: TGTGCCACCCGGGAGCTGGGCGACACTGAAGCTTTCTTT
j_call: TRBJ1-1
clone_size: -
d_call: -
v_call: TRBV28

cdr3_aa: CATLEWREFSGANVLTF
cdr3_nt: TGTGCCACTCTAGAGTGGCGGGAGTTCTCTGGGGCCAACGTCCTGACTTTC
j_call: TRBJ2-6
clone_size: -
d_call: TRBD2
v_call: TRBV2

cdr3_aa: CASSEATPTGVIGQAGGYTF
cdr3_nt: TGTGCCAGCAGTGAGGCCACCCCCACAGGGGTGATAGGGCAGGCAGGGGGCTACACCTTC
j_call: TRBJ1-2
clone_size: -
d_call: TRBD1
v_call: TRBV2

cdr3_aa: CASSPYDGNTGELFF
cdr3_nt: TGCGCCAGCAGCCCGTATGATGGGAACACCGGGGAGCTGTTTTTT
j_call: TRBJ2-2
clone_size: -
d_call: -
v_call: TRBV5-1

cdr3_aa: CASSPGQGGPNEQYF
cdr3_nt: TGTGCCAGCTCACCTGGCCAAGGTGGCCCTAACGAGCAGTACTTC
j_call: TRBJ2-7
clone_size: -
d_call: -
v_call: TRBV18

cdr3_aa: CASSRRGLAEETQYF
cdr3_nt: TGTGCCAGCAGCCGCCGCGGACTAGCGGAAGAGACCCAGTACTTC
j_call: TRBJ2-5
clone_size: -
d_call: TRBD2
v_call: TRBV7-9

cdr3_aa: CATSRDPEQARDEKLFF
cdr3_nt: TGTGCCACCAGCAGAGATCCGGAACAGGCCAGGGATGAAAAACTGTTTTTT
j_call: TRBJ1-4
clone_size: few
d_call: -
v_call: TRBV15

cdr3_aa: CASGDRVGNQPQHF
cdr3_nt: TGTGCCAGCGGGGACAGGGTCGGCAATCAGCCCCAGCATTTT
j_call: TRBJ1-5
clone_size: -
d_call: TRBD1
v_call: TRBV2

cdr3_aa: CASRSGAGEQYF
cdr3_nt: TGTGCCAGCAGGTCGGGGGCGGGAGAGCAGTACTTC
j_call: TRBJ2-7
clone_size: -
d_call: -
v_call: TRBV2

cdr3_aa: CASSPLQGWVYEQYF
cdr3_nt: TGTGCCAGCAGCCCGTTACAGGGGTGGGTATACGAGCAGTACTTC
j_call: TRBJ2-7
clone_size: once
d_call: TRBD1
v_call: TRBV11-2

cdr3_aa: CASSYATDPAPYGYTF
cdr3_nt: TGTGCCAGCAGTTACGCGACGGATCCAGCCCCCTATGGCTACACCTTC
j_call: TRBJ1-2
clone_size: -
d_call: -
v_call: TRBV6-5

cdr3_aa: CASSQAGGVHTF
cdr3_nt: TGCGCCAGCAGCCAAGCAGGGGGCGTCCACACCTTC
j_call: TRBJ1-2
clone_size: -
d_call: TRBD1
v_call: TRBV4-1

cdr3_aa: CASQAYAGELFF
cdr3_nt: TGTGCCAGCCAAGCGTACGCCGGGGAGCTGTTTTTT
j_call: TRBJ2-2
clone_size: -
d_call: -
v_call: TRBV2

cdr3_aa: CASSLVRSEQFF
cdr3_nt: TGTGCCAGCAGCTTAGTAAGGAGCGAGCAGTTCTTC
j_call: TRBJ2-1
clone_size: -
d_call: -
v_call: TRBV7-6

cdr3_aa: CVSSPGTNYGYTF
cdr3_nt: TGTGTCAGCAGCCCCGGGACTAACTATGGCTACACCTTC
j_call: TRBJ1-2
clone_size: -
d_call: -
v_call: TRBV7-8

cdr3_aa: CASSLLGETYEQYF
cdr3_nt: TGCGCCAGCAGCTTGTTAGGGGAAACCTACGAGCAGTACTTC
j_call: TRBJ2-7
clone_size: -
d_call: -
v_call: TRBV5-1